Listed below are T cell receptor beta chains from one sample, sequenced in a study of T cells in Graves' hyperthyroidism and ophthalmopathy. TCRdb reprocessed the multiplex PCR reads with MiXCR, giving one entry per CDR3 protein. The profile shows roughly 350,000 distinct CDR3 sequences, 11% to 15% of them singletons. Source material: blood. These receptors were collected from a woman in her twenties or thirties with Graves' hyperthyroidism. Each CDR3 is given with its conserved first and last residue. A D gene is named only where the DNA matches it firmly. The size entry is marked missing in some rows and otherwise reads once, few, many or a size class.

clone_size	j_call	d_call	v_call	cdr3_aa	cdr3_nt
.	TRBJ2-5	.	TRBV12-3/TRBV12-4	CASAFRLDGETQYF	TGTGCCAGCGCTTTTAGGCTCGATGGGGAGACCCAGTACTTC
.	TRBJ2-1	.	TRBV20-1	CSAPIDRGANNEQFF	TGCAGTGCTCCAATCGACAGAGGGGCAAACAATGAGCAGTTCTTC
few	TRBJ2-6	.	TRBV2	CASSEYLQVSLTF	TGTGCCAGCAGTGAATACCTACAGGTATCCCTGACTTTC
few	TRBJ1-2	.	TRBV9	CASSVSGTAYGYTF	TGTGCCAGCAGCGTCTCCGGGACGGCCTATGGCTACACCTTC
many	TRBJ1-5	TRBD1	TRBV7-2	CASSFAGQGGQPQHF	TGTGCCAGCAGCTTTGCGGGACAGGGGGGTCAGCCCCAGCATTTT
many	TRBJ2-1	.	TRBV28	CASSRSPLSSYNEQFF	TGTGCCAGCAGTCGCTCCCCTCTAAGCTCCTACAATGAGCAGTTCTTC
few	TRBJ2-3	TRBD2	TRBV28	CASNQRRGGADTQYF	TGTGCCAGCAACCAACGACGGGGGGGGGCAGATACGCAGTATTTT
many	TRBJ2-2	.	TRBV7-2	CASSLGGWRDTGELFF	TGTGCCAGCAGCTTAGGCGGCTGGAGGGACACCGGGGAGCTGTTTTTT
many	TRBJ2-2	.	TRBV7-2	CASSAPATGELFF	TGTGCCAGCAGCGCCCCGGCCACCGGGGAGCTGTTTTTT
.	TRBJ1-3	.	TRBV7-9	CASSLGSDGNTIYF	TGTGCCAGCAGCTTGGGCAGCGACGGAAACACCATATATTTT
many	TRBJ1-5	.	TRBV6-1	CASSESSYSNQPQHF	TGTGCCAGCAGTGAATCGTCCTATAGCAATCAGCCCCAGCATTTT
many	TRBJ1-1	.	TRBV20-1	CSASTGTPEAFF	TGCAGTGCTAGCACAGGGACGCCTGAAGCTTTCTTT
.	TRBJ2-5	.	TRBV25-1	CASSELGQIAETQYF	TGTGCCAGCAGTGAATTAGGGCAAATTGCGGAGACCCAGTACTTC
many	TRBJ2-3	.	TRBV11-2	CAVNAGDWLPTDTQYF	TGTGCCGTAAATGCAGGAGACTGGCTTCCCACAGATACGCAGTATTTT
many	TRBJ1-2	TRBD1	TRBV9	CASSVSRGGDTYGYTF	TGTGCCAGCAGCGTAAGTCGAGGGGGCGACACCTATGGCTACACCTTC
.	TRBJ2-1	TRBD2	TRBV27	CASSLGAGEYNEQFF	TGTGCCAGCAGTTTAGGCGCGGGAGAGTACAATGAGCAGTTCTTC
once	TRBJ1-2	.	TRBV4-3	CASSQDTGLNGYTF	TGCGCCAGCAGCCAAGATACGGGGTTAAATGGCTACACCTTC
many	TRBJ1-6	.	TRBV6-5	CASSYQNMGNSPLHF	TGTGCCAGCAGTTACCAAAATATGGGTAATTCACCCCTCCACTTT
many	TRBJ2-3	TRBD2	TRBV28	CASSLSDSGRSTDTQYF	TGTGCCAGCAGTTTATCGGATAGCGGGAGGAGCACAGATACGCAGTATTTT
few	TRBJ2-1	.	TRBV7-9	CASSLAIYEQFF	TGTGCCAGCAGCTTAGCGATTTATGAGCAGTTCTTC
many	TRBJ2-1	.	TRBV25-1	CASSEGGPYNEQFF	TGTGCCAGCAGTGAAGGGGGGCCCTACAATGAGCAGTTCTTC
.	TRBJ2-5	.	TRBV24-1	CATSEPGLNQETQYF	TGTGCCACCAGTGAACCCGGACTGAATCAAGAGACCCAGTACTTC
few	TRBJ2-2	.	TRBV27	CASSLQSNTGELFF	TGTGCCAGCAGTCTACAGAGTAACACCGGGGAGCTGTTTTTT
many	TRBJ2-5	.	TRBV28	CASKPGGPKETQYF	TGTGCCAGCAAACCTGGTGGCCCAAAAGAGACCCAGTACTTC
many	TRBJ2-7	TRBD2	TRBV6-1	CASGDLAGSTSYEQYF	TGTGCCAGCGGAGACCTAGCGGGTTCCACGTCCTACGAGCAGTACTTC
.	TRBJ1-4	.	TRBV30	CAWSVRVVEKLFF	TGTGCCTGGAGTGTGCGGGTCGTCGAAAAACTGTTTTTT
many	TRBJ2-1	TRBD1	TRBV28	CASRATGEYVYNEQFF	TGTGCCAGCAGGGCGACAGGGGAGTATGTCTACAATGAGCAGTTCTTC
few	TRBJ2-1	TRBD2	TRBV29-1	CSVDGGLAGGVISNEQFF	TGCAGCGTCGACGGGGGACTAGCGGGAGGGGTAATAAGTAATGAGCAGTTCTTC
many	TRBJ1-5	.	TRBV27	CASPFNYADQPQHF	TGTGCCAGTCCCTTCAATTATGCGGATCAGCCCCAGCATTTT
many	TRBJ2-1	TRBD2	TRBV7-9	CASSSSGVKGYNEQFF	TGTGCCAGCAGCTCCAGCGGGGTTAAAGGCTACAATGAGCAGTTCTTC
few	TRBJ2-5	.	TRBV30	CAWSTRFGETQYF	TGTGCCTGGAGTACTCGGTTCGGGGAGACCCAGTACTTC
few	TRBJ2-3	.	TRBV15	CATSREGFADTQYF	TGTGCCACCAGCAGAGAAGGGTTCGCAGATACGCAGTATTTT
many	TRBJ2-3	.	TRBV7-2	CASSLRGRGADTQYF	TGTGCCAGCAGCTTAAGAGGTAGAGGTGCAGATACGCAGTATTTT
.	TRBJ2-7	.	TRBV20-1	CSARDFGTSSHEQYF	TGCAGTGCTAGAGATTTTGGGACGAGCTCCCACGAGCAGTACTTC
.	TRBJ2-2	TRBD1	TRBV6-5	CASSYQGDTGELFF	TGTGCCAGCAGTTACCAGGGGGACACCGGGGAGCTGTTTTTT
.	TRBJ1-2	TRBD1	TRBV18	CASSQQGGESVYGYTF	TGTGCCAGCTCACAACAAGGGGGCGAATCGGTCTATGGCTACACCTTC
.	TRBJ2-2	.	TRBV6-9	CASSLGHPYPEGELFF	TGTGCCAGCAGTTTAGGACATCCTTACCCCGAGGGGGAGCTGTTTTTT
many	TRBJ2-7	.	TRBV18	CASSPDRRGYEQYF	TGTGCCAGCTCACCAGACAGGCGGGGTTACGAGCAGTACTTC
.	TRBJ2-7	.	TRBV28	CASSLLPGRNLLREQYF	TGTGCCAGCAGTTTATTACCCGGACGGAACCTCCTACGGGAGCAGTACTTC
few	TRBJ2-2	TRBD2	TRBV27	CASSLRASGRPNTGELFF	TGTGCCAGCAGTTTACGGGCTAGCGGGAGGCCGAACACCGGGGAGCTGTTTTTT
many	TRBJ2-7	TRBD2	TRBV2	CASSESGLAGVYEQYF	TGTGCCAGCAGTGAGTCGGGACTAGCGGGAGTCTACGAGCAGTACTTC
many	TRBJ2-3	.	TRBV9	CASSGTGADTQYF	TGTGCCAGCAGCGGAACGGGAGCAGATACGCAGTATTTT
.	TRBJ2-4	.	TRBV28	CASSLNRRGGGLAKNIQYF	TGTGCCAGCAGTTTAAACAGGAGAGGGGGGGGGCTAGCCAAAAACATTCAGTACTTC
few	TRBJ2-1	TRBD2	TRBV2	CASKLSGRLSEQFF	TGTGCCAGCAAGCTCAGCGGGAGGCTCAGTGAGCAGTTCTTC
few	TRBJ2-7	.	TRBV27	CASSRTPLYEQYF	TGTGCCAGCAGTCGGACTCCACTCTACGAGCAGTACTTC
few	TRBJ2-3	TRBD1	TRBV19	CASTYDGTGSDTQYF	TGTGCCAGTACATACGACGGGACAGGGTCAGATACGCAGTATTTT
many	TRBJ1-2	.	TRBV6-2/TRBV6-3	CASSYSRSNYGYTF	TGTGCCAGCAGTTACTCGCGGTCTAACTATGGCTACACCTTC
.	TRBJ2-1	TRBD2	TRBV18	CASSPLRTSRDNEQFF	TGTGCCAGCTCACCACTGCGGACTAGCAGAGACAATGAGCAGTTCTTC
many	TRBJ1-1	.	TRBV12-3/TRBV12-4	CASSFQQGVDAFF	TGTGCCAGCAGTTTCCAACAGGGTGTTGATGCTTTCTTT
.	TRBJ1-4	.	TRBV6-2/TRBV6-3	CVSSLTFRGEKLFF	TGTGTCAGCAGTCTTACGTTCCGGGGCGAAAAACTGTTTTTT
many	TRBJ1-2	.	TRBV2	CASSPGGTGNYGYTF	TGTGCCAGCAGCCCCGGTGGGACGGGGAACTATGGCTACACCTTC
.	TRBJ1-4	.	TRBV5-5	CASQSEVNEKLFF	TGTGCCAGCCAGTCAGAGGTTAATGAAAAACTGTTTTTT
.	TRBJ2-3	TRBD2	TRBV19	CASRRDYTDTQYF	TGTGCCAGTAGAAGGGACTACACAGATACGCAGTATTTT
.	TRBJ2-6	TRBD1	TRBV7-9	CASSPTGTGGPGANVLTF	TGTGCCAGCAGCCCCACCGGGACAGGGGGCCCTGGGGCCAACGTCCTGACTTTC